The T cell receptor beta chain under discussion was sequenced for a study of T cell responses to AZD1222 COVID-19 vaccine. Study-wide background: Pooled samples include second doses given at about 4 or 12 weeks. Study-wide results and limits: Spike-wide coverage was observed for vaccine-associated CD4 TCRs, with dominant responses at 160-218 and 743-854.

CDR3 size: 13 residues. Between the trimmed V and J ends, which lost 5 bases and 5 bases, there was a span of 13 bases. CDR1 is LNHNV, CDR2 YYDKDF, per germline (reference sequence). A note on this clone: No antigen is known for it.

Using immunoSEQ multiplex PCR, the repertoire was profiled, and TCRdb retains in-frame clones only, with some absent. In the table there are over 120,000 clones, 80% to 90% of which are singletons. The V and J genes are TRBV15 and TRBJ2-7; D uncertain. Sequenced material: peripheral blood, taken on day 0 of AZD1222 vaccination. The receptor comes from an adult in good health. This CDR3 is CATSPPTGHEQYF. The DNA for the CDR3 is TGTGCCACCAGCCCTCCGACCGGCCACGAGCAGTACTTC.